The 17 T cell receptor beta chains in this list originate from one sample, sequenced in a study of beta chain features in type 1 diabetes (dated by TCRdb to about 2018). Which antigens these TCRs recognize remains unknown. The library was generated by the immunoSEQ multiplex PCR assay. The entire isolated RNA was reverse transcribed using the High Capacity cDNA Reverse Transcription Kit, and thus expressed TCRB transcripts were sequenced. What TCRdb holds here is the immuneACCESS table cut down to in-frame rearrangements. Part of the clones is not present; checked against another copy, under half of the missing clones reflect an unresolved V gene, and the others are unexplained. This sample holds 250,000 or so clones; about 15% were observed only once. The ten biggest clones cover approximately 0.018% of the sample. What the study reported, not specific to this receptor: In all four CD4+ subsets, TCRB CDR3 length was moderately but significantly shorter in type 1 diabetes patients.

The specimen sequenced was naive CD4+ T cells from blood. According to the study, the label for this sample's cell subset or site signals: true naive CD4+ T cells. Receptors originate from a man aged 25-40 years with type 1 diabetes.

The sample holds a few counts of this clone. The DNA is left out, because the CDR3 cannot be placed on it with certainty; the CDR3 is given as TCRdb lists it. The chain uses TRBV4-2 and TRBJ2-2; the table's D call, TRBD1, was not checked against the DNA. Counting both end residues, the CDR3 totals 15 amino acids. Germline loops: CDR1 LGHNA, CDR2 YNFKEQ. This CDR3 is CASSTSGQGTGELFF.

This chain uses TRBV6-5 with TRBJ1-1, with TRBD1 as a possible D gene (6 bases). CDR1 and CDR2 from the germline V gene are MNHEY and SVGAGI. Between the trimmed V and J ends, which lost 6 bases and 6 bases, there was a span of 17 bases. This CDR3 is 14 amino acids long. The DNA for the CDR3 is TGTGCCAGCAGGCCACAGGGTGTTTACGCTGAAGCTTTCTTT. Translating gives CASRPQGVYAEAFF.

The chain uses TRBV2 and TRBJ1-1; 8 nucleotides line up with TRBD1. J was trimmed by 1 base and V by 7 bases; bases with no gene match: 2. Germline CDR1 is SNHLY and CDR2 is FYNNEI. The CDR3 consists of 13 residues. CDR3: CASMGTGNTEAFF. DNA for the CDR3: TGTGCCAGCATGGGGACAGGGAACACTGAAGCTTTCTTT.

Only a few counts were recorded for this clone. V and J are TRBV7-2 and TRBJ2-7, with D perhaps matching TRBD1 (5 bases). The CDR3 sequence is 14 residues long. Between the trimmed V and J ends, which lost 3 bases and 4 bases, there was a span of 13 bases. The germline V gene encodes CDR1 SGHTA and CDR2 FQGNSA. The chain's CDR3 is CASSFRDRLYEQYF. The CDR3 DNA is TGTGCCAGCAGCTTCCGAGACAGACTTTACGAGCAGTACTTC.

This clone turned up a few times. This CDR3 is CASSQAGGTPYNEQFF. The DNA for the CDR3 is TGTGCCAGCAGCCAGGCTGGTGGGACTCCTTACAATGAGCAGTTCTTC. The chain uses TRBV11-3 and TRBJ2-1, with D possibly being TRBD2 (6 bases). The CDR3 length is 16 residues. Trimming removed 5 bases at V and 4 bases at J, with 18 bases between. Germline V gene sequence: CDR1 SGHNT, CDR2 YENEEA.

The V and J genes are TRBV29-1 and TRBJ2-5; 8 positions agree with TRBD1. V lost 4 bases, J lost 2 bases, and 6 bases stayed unmatched. CDR1 SQVTM and CDR2 ANQGSEA come from the germline V gene. This CDR3 contains 14 residues. CDR3 sequence: CSVASGTGQETQYF. DNA of the CDR3: TGCAGCGTTGCCTCCGGGACAGGACAAGAGACCCAGTACTTC.

V usage is TRBV19 and J usage is TRBJ2-3; 11 nucleotides match TRBD2. V dropped 6 bases and J dropped 2; count of bases not matched to a gene: 4. The CDR3 runs to 15 residues. Per germline, CDR1 LNHDA and CDR2 SQIVND (reference sequence). DNA of the CDR3: TGTGCCAGTAGACCTAGCGGGGGGCCCACAGATACGCAGTATTTT. Its protein is CASRPSGGPTDTQYF.

A few counts support this clone. The rearrangement links TRBV2 to TRBJ2-1, with 9 bases aligning to TRBD2. The CDR3 is 14 residues long. V shed 4 bases and J 5 bases; nucleotides not matched to a gene: 3. CDR1 is SNHLY, CDR2 FYNNEI, per germline. DNA of the CDR3: TGTGCCAGCAGTGTGCGGGGGGGGGACAATGAGCAGTTCTTC. Translated: CASSVRGGDNEQFF.

The chain recombines TRBV11-3 with TRBJ1-2; 7 bases fit TRBD1. The CDR3 consists of 14 residues. J gave up 4 bases and V 4 bases, and 6 bases lay outside the gene matches. Germline V lookup: CDR1 SGHNT, CDR2 YENEEA. CDR3 nucleotide sequence: TGTGCCAGCAGCTATCTAAGGACAGGCTATGGCTACACCTTC. Protein sequence: CASSYLRTGYGYTF.

The chain is built from TRBV19 and TRBJ2-3; 10 bases map to TRBD2. Germline CDR1 reads LNHDA; CDR2 reads SQIVND (reference sequence). This CDR3 has 15 residues. Trimming at V came to 3 bases and at J to 3 bases, leaving 3 bases not matched to a gene. The CDR3 is CASSILAGDTDTQYF. CDR3 nucleotide sequence: TGTGCCAGTAGTATTCTAGCGGGGGATACAGATACGCAGTATTTT.

The chain uses TRBV5-4 and TRBJ1-1; D remains ambiguous. The V end lost 2 bases, the J end lost 5 bases, and 7 bases lay between the germline ends. Germline assignment: CDR1 SGHNT and CDR2 YYREEE (reference sequence). The CDR3 spans 12 residues. CDR3 nucleotide sequence: TGTGCCAGCAGCTTAGTGACTACTGAAGCTTTCTTT. This translates into CASSLVTTEAFF.

This clone was seen more than once but under ten times. For the CDR3, the DNA is TGTGCCAGCAGCCTTCATGGGGGACAGGGGTCGGGAAACACCATATATTTT. Protein: CASSLHGGQGSGNTIYF. The genes are TRBV4-2 and TRBJ1-3; 10 bases fit TRBD1. CDR3 length: 17 amino acids. The V and J ends lost 4 bases and 4 bases, in that order; junction bases with no gene match: 10. Germline assignment: CDR1 LGHNA and CDR2 YNFKEQ.

This clone was recorded a few times. The chain has TRBV14 and TRBJ2-2, with a possible D match to TRBD1 (6 bases). Trimming removed 1 base at V and 4 bases at J, with 16 bases between. The germline V gene has CDR1 SGHDN and CDR2 FVKESK. The length of the CDR3 is 17 residues. The DNA for the CDR3 is TGTGCCAGCAGCCAAGGTGTCGCAGGGGCTATCACCGGGGAGCTGTTTTTT. Its translation: CASSQGVAGAITGELFF. Variable domain in full (rest from reference TRBV14 and TRBJ2-2): EAGVTQFPSHSVIEKGQTVTLRCDPISGHDNLYWYRRVMGKEIKFLLHFVKESKQDESGMPNNRFLAERTGGTYSTLKVQPAELEDSGVYFCASSQGVAGAITGELFFGEGSRLTVL.

The V call is TRBV7-9, the J call TRBJ1-5, with D hard to call. Deletions cut 2 bases from V and 7 bases from J, with 12 bases between. The CDR3 length is 14 residues. Germline V gene sequence: CDR1 SEHNR, CDR2 FQNEAQ (reference sequence). CDR3 loop: CASSLLGEGQPQHF. In DNA, the CDR3 is TGTGCCAGCAGCTTATTGGGCGAAGGCCAGCCCCAGCATTTT.

Concerning this clone itself: In the same sample, other DNA sequences code for this CDR3. J is TRBJ1-1 and V is TRBV29-1, with 7 bases aligning to TRBD1. V dropped 3 bases and J dropped 1; count of bases not matched to a gene: 2. The CDR3 contains 13 residues. CDR1 is SQVTM, CDR2 ANQGSEA, per germline. DNA for the CDR3: TGCAGCGTTGACAGGGGGTCGAACACTGAAGCTTTCTTT. It yields the protein CSVDRGSNTEAFF.

The chain employs TRBV5-1 and TRBJ2-7, with 7 bases matching TRBD1. CDR3 length: 13 residues. The V segment lost 2 bases and the J segment 2 bases; nucleotides outside the gene matches: 1. CDR1 is SGHRS, CDR2 YFSETQ, per germline. The CDR3 protein is CASSLQGPYEQYF. The CDR3 DNA reads TGCGCCAGCAGCTTACAGGGGCCCTACGAGCAGTACTTC.

The chain employs TRBV4-1 and TRBJ1-1, with D possibly being TRBD1 (5 bases). Trimming cost V 2 bases and J 6 bases, with 13 bases left between them. This CDR3 region has 14 residues. Germline CDR1 MGHRA, CDR2 YSYEKL. CDR3 nucleotides: TGCGCCAGCAGCCAACCCGTCCCAGGGTCTGAAGCTTTCTTT. Translated, it gives CASSQPVPGSEAFF.